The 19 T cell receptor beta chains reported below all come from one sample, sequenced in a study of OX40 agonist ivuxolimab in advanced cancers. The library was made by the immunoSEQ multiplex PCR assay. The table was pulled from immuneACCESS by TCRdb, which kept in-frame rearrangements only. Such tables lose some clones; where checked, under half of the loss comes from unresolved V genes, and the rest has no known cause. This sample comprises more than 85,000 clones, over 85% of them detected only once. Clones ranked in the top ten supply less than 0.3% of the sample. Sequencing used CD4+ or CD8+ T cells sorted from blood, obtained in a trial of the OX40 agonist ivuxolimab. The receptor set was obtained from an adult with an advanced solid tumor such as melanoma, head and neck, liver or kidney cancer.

The CDR3 sequence is CASSSRAPTGEQYF. In nucleotides, the CDR3 is TGTGCCAGCAGCTCCCGGGCACCCACGGGCGAGCAGTACTTC. V gene TRBV7-9 combines with J gene TRBJ2-7; unclear D gene. The CDR3 runs to 14 residues. V was clipped by 4 bases and J by 6 bases, with 16 bases between them. Per germline, CDR1 SEHNR and CDR2 FQNEAQ (reference sequence).

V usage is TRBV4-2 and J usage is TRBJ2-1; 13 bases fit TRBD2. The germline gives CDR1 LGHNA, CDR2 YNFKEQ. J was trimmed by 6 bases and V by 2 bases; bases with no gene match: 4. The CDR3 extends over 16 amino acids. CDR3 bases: TGTGCCAGCAGCCAACAGACTAGCGGGAGGCTCAATGAGCAGTTCTTC. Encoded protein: CASSQQTSGRLNEQFF.

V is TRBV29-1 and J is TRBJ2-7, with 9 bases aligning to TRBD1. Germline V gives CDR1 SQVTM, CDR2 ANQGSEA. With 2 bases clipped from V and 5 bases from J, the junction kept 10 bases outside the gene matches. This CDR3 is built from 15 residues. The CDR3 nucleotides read TGCAGCGTTGAATTTTCGGGACAGGGAATCCACGAGCAGTACTTC. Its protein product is CSVEFSGQGIHEQYF.

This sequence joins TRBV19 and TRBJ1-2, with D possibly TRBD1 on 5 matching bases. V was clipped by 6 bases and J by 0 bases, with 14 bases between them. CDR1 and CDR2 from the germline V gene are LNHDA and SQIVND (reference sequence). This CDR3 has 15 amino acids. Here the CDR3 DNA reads TGTGCCAGTAGAGCTCAGGGACTAGCTAACTATGGCTACACCTTC. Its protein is CASRAQGLANYGYTF.

The CDR3 here is CASSYRRQETQYF. CDR3 nucleotides: TGTGCCAGCAGTTACAGGAGACAAGAGACCCAGTACTTC. The chain recombines TRBV6-5 with TRBJ2-5, with D unresolved. This CDR3 spans 13 amino acids. Trimming stripped 2 bases from V and 2 bases from J, with 6 bases between. Germline V gene data show CDR1 as MNHEY and CDR2 as SVGAGI.

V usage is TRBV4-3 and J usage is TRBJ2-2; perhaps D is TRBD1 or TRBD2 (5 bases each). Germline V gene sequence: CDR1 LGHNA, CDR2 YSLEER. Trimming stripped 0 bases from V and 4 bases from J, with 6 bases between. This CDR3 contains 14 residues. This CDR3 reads CASSQDGGTGELFF. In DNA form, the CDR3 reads TGCGCCAGCAGCCAAGATGGGGGCACCGGGGAGCTGTTTTTT.

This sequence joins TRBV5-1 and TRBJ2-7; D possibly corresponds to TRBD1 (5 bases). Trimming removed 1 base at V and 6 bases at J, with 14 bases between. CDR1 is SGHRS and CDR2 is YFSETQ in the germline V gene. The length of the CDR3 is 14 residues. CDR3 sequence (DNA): TGCGCCAGCAGCTTGTGGGCTAGAGACAGCGAGCAGTACTTC. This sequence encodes CASSLWARDSEQYF.

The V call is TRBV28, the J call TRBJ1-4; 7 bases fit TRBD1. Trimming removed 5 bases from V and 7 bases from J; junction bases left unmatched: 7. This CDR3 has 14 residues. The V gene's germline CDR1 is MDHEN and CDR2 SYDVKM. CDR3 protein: CASSRGGAGEKLFF. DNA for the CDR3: TGTGCCAGCAGTAGAGGGGGCGCGGGTGAAAAACTGTTTTTT.

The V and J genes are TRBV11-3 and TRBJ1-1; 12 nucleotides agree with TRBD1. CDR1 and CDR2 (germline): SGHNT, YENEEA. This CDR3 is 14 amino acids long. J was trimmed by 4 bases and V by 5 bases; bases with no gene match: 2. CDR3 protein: CASSEGQGATEAFF. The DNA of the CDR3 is TGTGCCAGCAGCGAGGGACAGGGGGCCACTGAAGCTTTCTTT. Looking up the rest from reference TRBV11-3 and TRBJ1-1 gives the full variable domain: EAGVVQSPRYKIIEKKQPVAFWCNPISGHNTLYWYLQNLGQGPELLIRYENEEAVDDSQLPKDRFSAERLKGVDSTLKIQPAELGDSAVYLCASSEGQGATEAFFGQGTRLTVV.

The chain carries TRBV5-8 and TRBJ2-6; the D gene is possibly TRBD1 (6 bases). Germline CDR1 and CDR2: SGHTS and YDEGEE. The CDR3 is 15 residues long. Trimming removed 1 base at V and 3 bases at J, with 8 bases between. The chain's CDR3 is CASSLTGYGANVLTF. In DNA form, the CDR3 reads TGTGCCAGCAGCTTGACAGGGTATGGGGCCAACGTCCTGACTTTC.

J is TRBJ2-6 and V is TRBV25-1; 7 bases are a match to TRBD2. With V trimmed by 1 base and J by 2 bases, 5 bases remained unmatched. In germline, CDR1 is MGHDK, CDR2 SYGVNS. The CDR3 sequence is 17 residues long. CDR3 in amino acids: CASSEFVGGPGANVLTF. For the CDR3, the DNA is TGTGCCAGCAGTGAATTCGTGGGAGGGCCTGGGGCCAACGTCCTGACTTTC.

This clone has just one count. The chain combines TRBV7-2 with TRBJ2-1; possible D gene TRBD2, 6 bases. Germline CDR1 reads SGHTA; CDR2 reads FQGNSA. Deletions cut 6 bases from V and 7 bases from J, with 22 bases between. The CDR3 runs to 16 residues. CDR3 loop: CASSHPGSFMRNEQFF. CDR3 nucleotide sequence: TGTGCCAGCAGTCATCCCGGGAGCTTCATGAGGAATGAGCAGTTCTTC.

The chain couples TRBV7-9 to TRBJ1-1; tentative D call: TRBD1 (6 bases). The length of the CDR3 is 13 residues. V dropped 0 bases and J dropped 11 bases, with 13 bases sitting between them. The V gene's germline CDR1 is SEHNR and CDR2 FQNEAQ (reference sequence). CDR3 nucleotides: TGTGCCAGCAGCTTAGCAAGGGGGAATTTGGCTTTCTTT. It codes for CASSLARGNLAFF.

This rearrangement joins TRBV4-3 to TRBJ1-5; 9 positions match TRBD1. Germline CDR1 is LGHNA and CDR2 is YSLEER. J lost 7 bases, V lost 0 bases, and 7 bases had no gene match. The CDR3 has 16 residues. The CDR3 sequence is CASSQDRDRVGQPQHF. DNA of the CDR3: TGCGCCAGCAGCCAAGATCGGGACAGGGTTGGACAGCCCCAGCATTTT.

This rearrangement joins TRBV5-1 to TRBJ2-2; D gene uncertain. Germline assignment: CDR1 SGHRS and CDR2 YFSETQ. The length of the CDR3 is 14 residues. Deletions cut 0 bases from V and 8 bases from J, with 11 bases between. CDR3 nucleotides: TGCGCCAGCAGCTTGGGCCGCAGAGGTGGGGAGCTGTTTTTT. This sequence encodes CASSLGRRGGELFF. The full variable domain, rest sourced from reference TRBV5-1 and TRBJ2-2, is KAGVTQTPRYLIKTRGQQVTLSCSPISGHRSVSWYQQTPGQGLQFLFEYFSETQRNKGNFPGRFSGRQFSNSRSEMNVSTLELGDSALYLCASSLGRRGGELFFGEGSRLTVL.

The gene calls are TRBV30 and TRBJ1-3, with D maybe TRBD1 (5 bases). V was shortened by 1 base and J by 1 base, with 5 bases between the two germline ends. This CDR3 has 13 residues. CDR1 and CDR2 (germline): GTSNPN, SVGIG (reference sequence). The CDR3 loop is CAWSEGSGNTIYF. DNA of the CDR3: TGTGCCTGGAGTGAGGGGTCTGGAAACACCATATATTTT.

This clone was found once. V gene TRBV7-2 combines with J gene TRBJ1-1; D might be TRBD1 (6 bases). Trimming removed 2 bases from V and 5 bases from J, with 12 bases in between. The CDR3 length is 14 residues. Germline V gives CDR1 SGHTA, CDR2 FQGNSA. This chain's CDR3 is CASSLPTTGTEAFF. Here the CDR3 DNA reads TGTGCCAGCAGCTTACCTACAACAGGGACTGAAGCTTTCTTT.

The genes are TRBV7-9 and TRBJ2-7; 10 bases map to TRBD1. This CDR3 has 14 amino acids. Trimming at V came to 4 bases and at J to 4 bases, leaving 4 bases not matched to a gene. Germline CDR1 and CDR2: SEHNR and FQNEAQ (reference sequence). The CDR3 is CASSSTGGRYEQYF. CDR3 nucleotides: TGTGCCAGCAGCTCGACAGGGGGCCGGTACGAGCAGTACTTC.

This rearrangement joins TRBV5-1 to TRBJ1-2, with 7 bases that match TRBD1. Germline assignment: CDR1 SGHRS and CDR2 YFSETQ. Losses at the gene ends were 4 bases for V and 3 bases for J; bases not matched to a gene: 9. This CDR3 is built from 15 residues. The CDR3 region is CASSKWLDRDYGYTF. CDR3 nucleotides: TGCGCCAGCAGCAAATGGCTTGACAGGGACTATGGCTACACCTTC.